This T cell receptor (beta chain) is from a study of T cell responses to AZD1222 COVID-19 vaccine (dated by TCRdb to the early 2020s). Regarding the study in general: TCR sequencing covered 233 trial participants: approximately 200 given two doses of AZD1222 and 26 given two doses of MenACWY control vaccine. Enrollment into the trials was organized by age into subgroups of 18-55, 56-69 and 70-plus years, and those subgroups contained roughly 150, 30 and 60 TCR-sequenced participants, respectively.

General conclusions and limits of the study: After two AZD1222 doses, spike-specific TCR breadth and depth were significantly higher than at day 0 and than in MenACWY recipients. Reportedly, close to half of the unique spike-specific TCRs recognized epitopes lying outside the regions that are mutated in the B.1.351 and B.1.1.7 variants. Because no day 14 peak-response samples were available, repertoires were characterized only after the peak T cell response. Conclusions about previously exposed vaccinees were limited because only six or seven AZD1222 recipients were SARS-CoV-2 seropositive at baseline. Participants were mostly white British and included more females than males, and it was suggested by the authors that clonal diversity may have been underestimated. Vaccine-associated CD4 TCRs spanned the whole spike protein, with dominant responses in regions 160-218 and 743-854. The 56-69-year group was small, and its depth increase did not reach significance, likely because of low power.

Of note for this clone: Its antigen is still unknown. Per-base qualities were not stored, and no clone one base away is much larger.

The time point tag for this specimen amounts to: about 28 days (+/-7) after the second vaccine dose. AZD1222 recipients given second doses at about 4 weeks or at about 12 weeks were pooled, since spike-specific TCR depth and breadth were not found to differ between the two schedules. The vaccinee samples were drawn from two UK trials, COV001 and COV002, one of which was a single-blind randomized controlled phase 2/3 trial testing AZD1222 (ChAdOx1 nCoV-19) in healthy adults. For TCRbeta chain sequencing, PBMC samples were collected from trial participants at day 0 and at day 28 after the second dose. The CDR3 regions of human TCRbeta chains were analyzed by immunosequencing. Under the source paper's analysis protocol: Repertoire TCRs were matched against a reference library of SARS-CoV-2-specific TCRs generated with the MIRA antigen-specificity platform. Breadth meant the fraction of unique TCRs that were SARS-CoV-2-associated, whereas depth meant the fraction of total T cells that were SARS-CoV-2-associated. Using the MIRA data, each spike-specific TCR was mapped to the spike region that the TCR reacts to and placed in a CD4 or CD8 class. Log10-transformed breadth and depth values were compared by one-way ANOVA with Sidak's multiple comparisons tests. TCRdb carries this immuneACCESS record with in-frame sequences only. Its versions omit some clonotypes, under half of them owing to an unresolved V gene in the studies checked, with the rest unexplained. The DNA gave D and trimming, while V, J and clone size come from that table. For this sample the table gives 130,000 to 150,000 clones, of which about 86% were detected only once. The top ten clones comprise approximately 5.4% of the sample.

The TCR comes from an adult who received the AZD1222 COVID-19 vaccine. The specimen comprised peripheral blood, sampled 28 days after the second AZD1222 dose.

The CDR3: CASSRDRGPSYNSPLHF. The bases are TGCGCCAGCAGCCGGGACAGGGGCCCTTCCTATAATTCACCCCTCCACTTT. This chain joins TRBV10-1 to TRBJ1-6, with 10 bases aligning to TRBD1. The germline V gene (reference sequence) sets CDR1 to WNHNN and CDR2 to SYGVQD. After removal of 6 bases from V and 1 base from J, the junction retains 6 bases not matched to a gene. There are 17 amino acids in the CDR3, from cysteine to phenylalanine inclusive. The retained sequence is limited to the CDR3, 51 bases, with the frame set at the first base.